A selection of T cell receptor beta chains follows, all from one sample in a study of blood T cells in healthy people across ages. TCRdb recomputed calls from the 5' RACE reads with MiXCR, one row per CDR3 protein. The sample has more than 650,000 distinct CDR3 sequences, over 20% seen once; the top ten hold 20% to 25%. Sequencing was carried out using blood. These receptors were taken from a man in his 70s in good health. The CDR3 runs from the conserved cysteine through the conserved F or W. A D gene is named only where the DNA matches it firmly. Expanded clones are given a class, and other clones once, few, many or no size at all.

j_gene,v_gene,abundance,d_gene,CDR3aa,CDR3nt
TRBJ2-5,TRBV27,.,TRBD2,CASKRASGETQYF,TGTGCCAGCAAAAGAGCTAGCGGGGAGACCCAGTACTTC
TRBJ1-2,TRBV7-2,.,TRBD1,CASSWDRERYGYTF,TGTGCCAGCAGCTGGGACAGGGAGCGCTATGGCTACACCTTC
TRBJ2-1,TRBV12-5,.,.,CASGSGTTYNEQFF,TGTGCTAGTGGTTCGGGGACCACCTACAATGAGCAGTTCTTC
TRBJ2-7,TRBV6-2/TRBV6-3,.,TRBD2,CASRQTRTSGDQYEQYF,TGTGCCAGCAGACAAACCCGGACTAGCGGAGATCAGTACGAGCAGTACTTC
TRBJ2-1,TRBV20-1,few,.,CSARAGRLDVYEQFF,TGCAGTGCTAGAGCGGGTAGACTAGACGTCTATGAGCAGTTCTTC
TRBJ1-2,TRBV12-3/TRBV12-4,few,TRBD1,CASKPGQVYGYTF,TGTGCCAGCAAACCGGGACAGGTCTATGGCTACACCTTC
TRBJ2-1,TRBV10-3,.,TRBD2,CAISALAGGNEQFF,TGTGCCATCAGTGCTCTAGCGGGAGGAAATGAGCAGTTCTTC
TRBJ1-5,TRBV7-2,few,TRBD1,CASSAGTGGRQPQHF,TGTGCCAGCAGCGCCGGGACAGGGGGCCGTCAGCCCCAGCATTTT
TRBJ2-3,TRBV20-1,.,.,CSAPGASGTDTQYF,TGCAGTGCCCCCGGCGCGAGTGGGACAGATACGCAGTATTTT
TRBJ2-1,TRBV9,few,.,CASSANFDNEQFF,TGTGCCAGCAGCGCCAATTTTGACAATGAGCAGTTCTTC
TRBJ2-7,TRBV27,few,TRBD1,CASRAWTGSYEQYF,TGTGCCAGCAGAGCCTGGACAGGCTCCTACGAGCAGTACTTC
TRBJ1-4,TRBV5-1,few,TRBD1,CASSTRITQGQGSEKLFF,TGCGCCAGCAGCACACGCATAACCCAGGGACAGGGTTCTGAAAAACTGTTTTTT
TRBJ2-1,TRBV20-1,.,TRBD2,CSAPRTSRNEQFF,TGCAGTGCTCCTCGGACTAGCCGTAATGAGCAGTTCTTC
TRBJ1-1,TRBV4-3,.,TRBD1,CASSAGTGFGPLNTEAFF,TGCGCCAGCAGCGCCGGGACAGGGTTCGGACCGCTGAACACTGAAGCTTTCTTT
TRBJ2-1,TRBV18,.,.,CASSPLQGPYNEQFF,TGTGCCAGCTCACCATTACAGGGTCCCTACAATGAGCAGTTCTTC
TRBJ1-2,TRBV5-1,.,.,CASSLSVQNYGYTF,TGCGCCAGCAGCTTGAGTGTACAGAACTATGGCTACACCTTC
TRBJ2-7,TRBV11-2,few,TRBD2,CASSSLAGRLEQYF,TGTGCCAGCAGCTCGCTAGCGGGGCGACTAGAGCAGTACTTC
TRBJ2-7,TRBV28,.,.,CASVSGQGGYEQYF,TGTGCCAGCGTATCTGGGCAGGGCGGTTACGAGCAGTACTTC
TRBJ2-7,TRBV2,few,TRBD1,CASRKGQDNSYEQYF,TGTGCCAGCAGGAAAGGACAGGACAACTCCTACGAGCAGTACTTC
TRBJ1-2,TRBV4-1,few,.,CASSQDGGRGHGYTF,TGCGCCAGCAGCCAAGATGGGGGCAGGGGACATGGCTACACCTTC
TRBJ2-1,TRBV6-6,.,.,CASIGVRAFNEQFF,TGTGCCAGCATTGGGGTGCGGGCTTTCAATGAGCAGTTCTTC
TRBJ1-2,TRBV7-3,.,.,CASSLSGGEDGYTF,TGTGCCAGCAGCTTAAGTGGGGGGGAAGATGGCTACACCTTC
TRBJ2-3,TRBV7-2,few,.,CASSLGGGGIDTQYF,TGTGCCAGCAGCTTAGGAGGGGGAGGGATAGATACGCAGTATTTT
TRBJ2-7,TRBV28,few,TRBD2,CASSFPAGGSYEQYF,TGTGCCAGCAGTTTCCCAGCGGGGGGCTCCTACGAGCAGTACTTC
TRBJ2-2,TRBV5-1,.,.,CASSREGELFF,TGCGCCAGCAGCCGGGAAGGAGAGCTGTTTTTT
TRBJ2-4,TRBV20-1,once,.,CSASTNIQHF,TGCAGTGCTAGTACGAACATTCAGCACTTC
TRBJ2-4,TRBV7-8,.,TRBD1,CASSLLPGGAKNIQYF,TGTGCCAGCAGCTTACTTCCAGGGGGAGCCAAAAACATTCAGTACTTC
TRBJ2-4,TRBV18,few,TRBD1,CASSPPGQGQNIQYF,TGTGCCAGCTCACCTCCGGGACAGGGCCAAAACATTCAGTACTTC
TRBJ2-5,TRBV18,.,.,CASSPRLLGQETQYF,TGTGCCAGCTCACCACGACTACTGGGCCAAGAGACCCAGTACTTC
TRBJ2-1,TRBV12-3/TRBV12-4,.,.,CASQGGPTSSPYNEQFF,TGTGCGTCCCAGGGGGGACCAACCTCGTCCCCTTACAATGAGCAGTTCTTC
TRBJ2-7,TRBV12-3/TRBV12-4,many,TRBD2,CASSRTSGNYEQYF,TGTGCCAGCAGTCGGACTAGCGGTAACTACGAGCAGTACTTC
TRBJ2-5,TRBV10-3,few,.,CAISDLDQETQYF,TGTGCCATCAGTGACCTAGACCAAGAGACCCAGTACTTC
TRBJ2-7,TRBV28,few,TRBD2,CASKNPTSGGASQYF,TGTGCCAGCAAAAATCCTACTAGCGGGGGGGCCTCACAGTACTTC
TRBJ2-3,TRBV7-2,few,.,CASSLGRGGRPSTDTQYF,TGTGCCAGCAGCTTAGGGCGGGGCGGCAGACCTAGCACAGATACGCAGTATTTT
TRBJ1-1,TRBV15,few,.,CATSNSWKAEAFF,TGTGCCACCAGCAACTCCTGGAAAGCGGAAGCTTTCTTT
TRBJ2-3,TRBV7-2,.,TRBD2,CASRFGLAITDTQYF,TGTGCCAGCAGATTTGGACTAGCGATCACAGATACGCAGTATTTT
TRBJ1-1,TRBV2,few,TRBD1,CASSTDRGAFF,TGTGCCAGCTCAACGGACAGGGGAGCTTTCTTT
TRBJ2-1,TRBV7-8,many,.,CASSVSYNEQFF,TGTGCCAGCAGCGTTTCATACAATGAGCAGTTCTTC
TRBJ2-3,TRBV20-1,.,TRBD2,CSARVLAGVSDTQYF,TGCAGTGCTAGGGTCCTAGCGGGGGTTTCAGATACGCAGTATTTT
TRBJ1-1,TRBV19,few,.,CASQSGRANTEAFF,TGTGCCAGTCAGTCCGGGAGGGCGAACACTGAAGCTTTCTTT
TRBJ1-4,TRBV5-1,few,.,CASSLGGQPNEKLFF,TGCGCCAGCAGCTTGGGAGGGCAGCCGAATGAAAAACTGTTTTTT
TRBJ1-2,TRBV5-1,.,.,CASSLAARSGYTF,TGCGCCAGCAGCTTGGCCGCGAGGTCTGGCTACACCTTC
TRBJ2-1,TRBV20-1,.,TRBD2,CSARDRLAYEQFF,TGCAGTGCTAGAGACCGACTAGCCTATGAGCAGTTCTTC
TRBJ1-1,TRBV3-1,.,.,CASSQSHTNTETFF,TGTGCCAGCAGCCAATCCCATACGAACACTGAAACTTTCTTT
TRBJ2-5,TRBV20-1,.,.,CSATGGGLETQYF,TGCAGTGCCACGGGGGGCGGGCTGGAGACCCAGTACTTC
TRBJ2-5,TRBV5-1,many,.,CASSLVQGPGETQYF,TGCGCCAGCAGCTTGGTTCAGGGCCCGGGGGAGACCCAGTACTTC
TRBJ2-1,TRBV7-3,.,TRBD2,CASSAEASGSDEQFF,TGTGCCAGCAGCGCTGAGGCTAGCGGGAGTGATGAGCAGTTCTTC
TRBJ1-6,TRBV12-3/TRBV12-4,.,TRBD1,CASSLALGTAGSPLHF,TGTGCCAGCAGTTTAGCGCTCGGGACAGCGGGTTCACCCCTCCACTTT
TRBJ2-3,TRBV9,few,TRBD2,CASSPRVAGVVSTDTQYF,TGTGCCAGCAGCCCCCGAGTAGCGGGAGTTGTTAGCACAGATACGCAGTATTTT
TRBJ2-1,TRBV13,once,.,CASSLVERGSYNEQFF,TGTGCCAGCAGCTTAGTCGAACGAGGCTCCTACAATGAGCAGTTCTTC
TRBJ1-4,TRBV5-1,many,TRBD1,CASAQVPGQGEKLFF,TGCGCCAGCGCCCAGGTCCCGGGACAGGGTGAAAAACTGTTTTTT
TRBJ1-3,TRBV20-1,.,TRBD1,CSARAASDRGGNTIYF,TGCAGTGCTAGAGCCGCCTCGGACAGGGGTGGAAACACCATATATTTT
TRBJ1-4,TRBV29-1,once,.,CSVDRGTNEKLFF,TGCAGCGTTGATAGGGGTACTAATGAAAAACTGTTTTTT
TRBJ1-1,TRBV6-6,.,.,CASSWTRKNTEAFF,TGTGCCAGCAGTTGGACGAGAAAGAACACTGAAGCTTTCTTT
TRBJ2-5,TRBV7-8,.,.,CASSLGGGLRETQYF,TGTGCCAGCAGCTTAGGCGGAGGACTAAGGGAGACCCAGTACTTC
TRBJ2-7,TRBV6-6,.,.,CASSLTPGNEQYF,TGTGCCAGCAGCCTCACACCCGGAAACGAGCAGTACTTC
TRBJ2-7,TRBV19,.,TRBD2,CASSPLSGGERKQYF,TGTGCCAGTAGTCCCTTGAGCGGGGGGGAGAGGAAGCAGTACTTC
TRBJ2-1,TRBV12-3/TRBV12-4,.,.,CASSLLSGPVSNEQFF,TGTGCCAGCTCCCTCCTTTCGGGACCTGTATCAAATGAGCAGTTCTTC
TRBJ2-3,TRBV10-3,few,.,CAISEMGADTQYF,TGTGCCATCAGTGAGATGGGGGCAGATACGCAGTATTTT
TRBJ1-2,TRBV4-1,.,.,CASSQELGQYYGYTF,TGCGCCAGCAGCCAAGAGCTTGGACAGTACTATGGCTACACCTTC